Below, 28 T cell receptor beta chains from the same sample are listed, as sequenced in a study of T-cell memory formation after mild COVID-19. TCRdb called the 5' RACE reads again in MiXCR, with one record for every CDR3 protein. The data hold 350,000 to 550,000 distinct CDR3 sequences, with roughly 18% observed a single time. The sample was PBMCs or a T cell subset sorted from them (not recorded which). These receptors originate from a man younger than 35 who had mild COVID-19 (a few samples of this study predate the infection). Cell type and time point are not known.

This clonotype came up a few times. In nucleotides, the CDR3 is TGTGCCAGCAGCTATGGGCAAGCAGGCGATACGCAGTATTTT. This gives the protein CASSYGQAGDTQYF. This rearrangement joins TRBV12-3 or TRBV12-4 to TRBJ2-3, with D hard to call. The CDR3 contains 14 residues. Trimming shortened V by 6 bases and J by 6 bases, and 16 bases separated the two germline ends.

This clonotype was counted many times. The chain recombines TRBV7-3 with TRBJ2-3; tentatively, D is TRBD2 (6 bases). Trimming took off 5 bases at V and 0 bases at J, with 18 bases between the two ends. In germline, CDR1 is SGHTA, CDR2 FQGTGA. CDR3 size: 17 residues. This chain's CDR3 is CASSPLTGVSSTDTQYF. The CDR3 DNA sequence: TGTGCCAGCAGCCCGCTTACGGGAGTCTCGAGCACAGATACGCAGTATTTT.

The CDR3 nucleotides read TGTGCCAGCAGTAAGGGGACAACCGGGTTACAGCCCCAGCATTTT. Its translation: CASSKGTTGLQPQHF. V gene TRBV12-3 or TRBV12-4 combines with J gene TRBJ1-5, with D possibly matching TRBD1 (6 bases). This CDR3 region has 15 residues. V lost 5 bases and J 7 bases, leaving 18 bases between the germline ends.

J is TRBJ1-2 and V is TRBV6-1; D is ambiguous. Germline-derived CDR1 and CDR2 are MNHNS and SASEGT. The CDR3 runs 15 residues. The V and J ends lost 2 bases and 4 bases respectively, with 14 bases between them. Here the CDR3 DNA reads TGTGCCAGCAGTGAACAGCGTCAGAGAGGCTATGGCTACACCTTC. It is translated as CASSEQRQRGYGYTF.

The chain uses TRBV7-9 and TRBJ2-5; D is uncertain. V dropped 5 bases and J dropped 4 bases, with 14 bases sitting between them. Germline V lookup: CDR1 SEHNR, CDR2 FQNEAQ (reference sequence). The CDR3 loop spans 14 amino acids. CDR3 DNA sequence: TGTGCCAGCAGCCGCGCCGACACCCGAGAGACCCAGTACTTC. Its translation: CASSRADTRETQYF.

This clonotype was observed a few times. This chain links TRBV9 with TRBJ1-6; D not resolved. CDR1 and CDR2 (germline): SGDLS, YYNGEE. The V end was cut by 5 bases, the J end by 1 base, with 4 bases between. This CDR3 contains 13 residues. The CDR3 bases are TGTGCCAGCAGAGAATCCTATAATTCACCCCTCCACTTT. This encodes CASRESYNSPLHF.

The chain has TRBV4-1 and TRBJ1-1; 8 nucleotides agree with TRBD1. V was clipped by 3 bases and J by 4 bases; unmatched bases: 7. There are 15 residues in the CDR3. Per the germline V gene, CDR1 is MGHRA and CDR2 is YSYEKL. In nucleotides, the CDR3 is TGCGCCAGCAGCCAGCCGGACAGGGAGTCCACTGAAGCTTTCTTT. Its translation is CASSQPDRESTEAFF.

This clonotype was counted ten times or more. The chain joins TRBV7-6 to TRBJ2-7; tentatively, D is TRBD1 (6 bases). Trimming shortened V by 6 bases and J by 1 base, and 13 bases separated the two germline ends. Germline V gene lookup returns CDR1 SGHVS and CDR2 FNYEAQ. The CDR3 spans 14 residues. The chain's CDR3 is CASSSRGLSYEQYF. CDR3 DNA sequence: TGTGCCAGCAGTTCAAGGGGGTTATCCTACGAGCAGTACTTC.

There are a few counts of this clonotype. The chain is built from TRBV7-9 and TRBJ1-2; no clear D. V was pared by 5 bases and J by 5 bases, with 15 bases between. The germline CDR1 and CDR2 sequences are SEHNR and FQNEAQ (reference sequence). This CDR3 has 14 amino acids. The CDR3 DNA is TGTGCCAGCAGCCCTCGCGCAGTGGGTTATGGCTACACCTTC. It encodes CASSPRAVGYGYTF.

This clonotype was detected a few times. The chain carries TRBV27 and TRBJ2-7, with 7 bases matching TRBD1. Unmatched junction bases numbered 6, after V lost 2 bases and J lost 5 bases. CDR3 length equals 14 residues. Germline V gene sequence: CDR1 MNHEY, CDR2 SMNVEV (reference sequence). The CDR3 DNA reads TGTGCCAGCAGTTTACCAACAGGGGTGGACGAGCAGTACGTC. Protein product: CASSLPTGVDEQYV.

This clonotype has only a few counts. V and J are TRBV15 and TRBJ2-1; D is unresolved. This CDR3 contains 11 residues. CDR1 and CDR2 from the germline V gene are LNHNV and YYDKDF (reference sequence). The V end lost 1 base, the J end lost 13 bases, and 8 bases lay between the germline ends. The CDR3 sequence is CATSRGSVQFF. The DNA of the CDR3 is TGTGCCACCAGCAGAGGCTCCGTTCAGTTCTTC. Complete variable domain (other parts from reference TRBV15 and TRBJ2-1): DAMVIQNPRYQVTQFGKPVTLSCSQTLNHNVMYWYQQKSSQAPKLLFHYYDKDFNNEADTPDNFQSRRPNTSFCFLDIRSPGLGDTAMYLCATSRGSVQFFGPGTRLTVL.

This chain joins TRBV5-6 and TRBJ2-1, with 10 bases matching TRBD2. With 5 bases clipped from V and 5 bases from J, the junction kept 4 bases outside the gene matches. The CDR3 is 14 amino acids. Germline CDR1 and CDR2: SGHDT and YYEEEE. The DNA of the CDR3 is TGTGCCAGCAGAGTAGCGGGGGGCGACAATGAGCAGTTCTTC. It translates to CASRVAGGDNEQFF.

The rearrangement links TRBV7-8 to TRBJ1-1; D is undetermined. V shed 7 bases and J shed 11 bases, with 17 bases lying between them. The CDR3 loop spans 12 amino acids. CDR1 is SGHVS and CDR2 is FQNEAQ in the germline V gene. The CDR3 region is CASTEGYSQAFF. DNA for the CDR3: TGTGCCAGCACCGAAGGATACAGCCAGGCTTTCTTT.

The chain employs TRBV6-9 and TRBJ2-5, with D uncertain. This CDR3 spans 11 amino acids. Germline CDR1 MNHGY, CDR2 SVAAGI. The germline V and J ends were trimmed by 2 bases and 7 bases, with 5 bases remaining between them. CDR3 region: CASSYSGTQYF. The CDR3 nucleotides are TGTGCCAGCAGTTATAGTGGGACCCAGTACTTC.

This clonotype was recorded at least ten times. The chain links TRBV7-6 to TRBJ2-3, with D uncertain. CDR1 is SGHVS and CDR2 is FNYEAQ in the germline V gene. This CDR3 comprises 12 residues. Trimming cost V 2 bases and J 4 bases, with 4 bases left between them. CDR3 DNA: TGTGCCAGCAGCTTAACACCAGATACGCAGTATTTT. The encoded protein is CASSLTPDTQYF. The whole variable domain, filled in from reference TRBV7-6 and TRBJ2-3, reads GAGVSQSPRYKVTKRGQDVALRCDPISGHVSLYWYRQALGQGPEFLTYFNYEAQQDKSGLPNDRFSAERPEGSISTLTIQRTEQRDSAMYRCASSLTPDTQYFGPGTRLTVL.

This clonotype was seen a handful of times. The chain carries TRBV2 and TRBJ2-2; maybe TRBD2 (5 bases). Germline loops: CDR1 SNHLY, CDR2 FYNNEI. Deletions cut 7 bases from V and 0 bases from J, with 6 bases between. The CDR3 runs 13 residues. The CDR3 loop reads CASKEANTGELFF. The CDR3 DNA reads as TGTGCCAGCAAGGAGGCGAACACCGGGGAGCTGTTTTTT.

The chain combines TRBV7-3 with TRBJ2-3, with no clear D. The ends were cut back, 5 bases at V and 6 bases at J, with 9 bases in the middle. The germline gives CDR1 SGHTA, CDR2 FQGTGA. CDR3 size: 12 residues. CDR3 DNA: TGTGCCAGCAGCGTTACCAGGGATACGCAGTATTTT. This sequence encodes CASSVTRDTQYF.

In regard to this clonotype: At one boundary the junction diverges from the germline segment, which might be a read error. The chain uses TRBV7-7 and TRBJ2-5, with 7 bases aligning to TRBD2. Germline V gene sequence: CDR1 SSHAT, CDR2 FNYEAQ (reference sequence). This CDR3 region has 16 residues. CDR3 region: CASTPAGEWGQETQYF. The CDR3 region has the DNA TGTGCTAGCACCCCGGCGGGGGAATGGGGACAAGAGACCCAGTACTTC.

V is TRBV5-1 and J is TRBJ1-2; TRBD1 matches at 7 bases. Trimming removed 2 bases from V and 2 bases from J; junction bases left unmatched: 9. Germline V gene lookup returns CDR1 SGHRS and CDR2 YFSETQ. This CDR3 comprises 16 residues. The CDR3 bases are TGCGCCAGCAGCTTCGAGGACAGGCTCATAAACTATGGCTACACCTTC. Protein: CASSFEDRLINYGYTF.

There are a few counts of this clonotype. The chain uses TRBV7-9 and TRBJ1-4, with no clear D. Trimming stripped 6 bases from V and 5 bases from J, with 7 bases between. There are 12 residues in the CDR3. Per germline, CDR1 SEHNR and CDR2 FQNEAQ (reference sequence). The CDR3 sequence: CASSSLNEKLFF. The CDR3 DNA follows: TGTGCCAGCAGTTCTTTGAATGAAAAACTGTTTTTT. The full variable domain, rest sourced from reference TRBV7-9 and TRBJ1-4, is DTGVSQNPRHKITKRGQNVTFRCDPISEHNRLYWYRQTLGQGPEFLTYFQNEAQLEKSRLLSDRFSAERPKGSFSTLEIQRTEQGDSAMYLCASSSLNEKLFFGSGTQLSVL.

This clonotype showed up many times. This chain uses TRBV4-2 with TRBJ2-1, with D maybe TRBD1 (5 bases). The V end was cut by 1 base, the J end by 9 bases, with 10 bases between. Germline values: CDR1 LGHNA, CDR2 YNFKEQ. The CDR3 consists of 13 residues. CDR3 in DNA: TGTGCCAGCAGCCAAGTAGGGGCCCTTGAGCAGTTCTTC. As protein: CASSQVGALEQFF.

This clonotype showed up just a few times. The rearrangement joins TRBV4-1 to TRBJ2-1, with 10 bases that match TRBD1. The J segment lost 12 bases and the V segment lost 2 bases, leaving 4 bases of the junction unmatched. The CDR3 sequence is 13 residues long. The germline CDR1 and CDR2 sequences are MGHRA and YSYEKL. For the CDR3, the DNA is TGCGCCAGCAGCCAACTTGGACAGGGGGGGCAGTTCTTC. This encodes CASSQLGQGGQFF.

This chain joins TRBV18 and TRBJ2-5; possibly TRBD1 for D (6 bases). The CDR3 totals 13 residues. Germline-derived CDR1 and CDR2 are KGHSH and LQKENI. V lost 3 bases and J 7 bases, leaving 12 bases between the germline ends. This CDR3 reads CASSPSGAATQYF. The DNA of the CDR3 is TGTGCCAGCTCACCGTCAGGGGCGGCGACCCAGTACTTC.

This clonotype showed up just a few times. The chain couples TRBV5-1 to TRBJ2-3; TRBD1 matches 7 bases. CDR1 and CDR2 (germline): SGHRS, YFSETQ. After removal of 3 bases from V and 2 bases from J, the junction contained 3 bases not matched to a gene. The CDR3 runs 14 residues. The CDR3 sequence is CASSYGQATDTQYF. The CDR3 bases are TGCGCCAGCAGCTATGGACAGGCCACAGATACGCAGTATTTT.

Only a few counts were recorded for this clonotype. The rearrangement uses TRBV7-8 and TRBJ2-3; 8 bases are a match to TRBD1. The CDR3 sequence is 15 residues long. Germline loops: CDR1 SGHVS, CDR2 FQNEAQ. Trimming cost V 4 bases and J 5 bases; bases outside gene matches: 8. This CDR3 reads CASSSQGAQRDTQYF. For the CDR3, the DNA is TGTGCCAGCAGCTCCCAGGGGGCCCAACGAGATACGCAGTATTTT.

This clonotype was observed a handful of times. The chain joins TRBV12-3 or TRBV12-4 to TRBJ2-5; TRBD1 matches at 10 bases. V gave up 3 bases and J gave up 7 bases; unmatched junction bases: 8. The CDR3 loop spans 15 amino acids. The CDR3 region has the DNA TGTGCCAGCAGTTTGGGACAGGGGCCTCCTGGGACCCAGTACTTC. This sequence encodes CASSLGQGPPGTQYF.

The chain couples TRBV7-3 to TRBJ1-1; no definite D call. Germline V lookup: CDR1 SGHTA, CDR2 FQGTGA. The CDR3 has 17 residues. Trimming removed 1 base from V and 1 base from J, with 16 bases in between. DNA for the CDR3: TGTGCCAGCAGCTTAAACTCCGTGAGAGACCCGAACACTGAAGCTTTCTTT. Its protein product is CASSLNSVRDPNTEAFF. Full variable domain (outside the CDR3, taken from reference TRBV7-3 and TRBJ1-1): GAGVSQTPSNKVTEKGKYVELRCDPISGHTALYWYRQSLGQGPEFLIYFQGTGAADDSGLPNDRFFAVRPEGSVSTLKIQRTERGDSAVYLCASSLNSVRDPNTEAFFGQGTRLTVV.

The sample holds a few counts of this clonotype. The chain joins TRBV12-3 or TRBV12-4 to TRBJ1-4; tentative D call: TRBD1 (5 bases). Trimming stripped 3 bases from V and 12 bases from J, with 14 bases between. The CDR3 is 13 amino acids. The CDR3, as DNA: TGTGCCAGCAGTTTTGGGCATTGGGGGGAACTGTTTTTT. Protein sequence: CASSFGHWGELFF.